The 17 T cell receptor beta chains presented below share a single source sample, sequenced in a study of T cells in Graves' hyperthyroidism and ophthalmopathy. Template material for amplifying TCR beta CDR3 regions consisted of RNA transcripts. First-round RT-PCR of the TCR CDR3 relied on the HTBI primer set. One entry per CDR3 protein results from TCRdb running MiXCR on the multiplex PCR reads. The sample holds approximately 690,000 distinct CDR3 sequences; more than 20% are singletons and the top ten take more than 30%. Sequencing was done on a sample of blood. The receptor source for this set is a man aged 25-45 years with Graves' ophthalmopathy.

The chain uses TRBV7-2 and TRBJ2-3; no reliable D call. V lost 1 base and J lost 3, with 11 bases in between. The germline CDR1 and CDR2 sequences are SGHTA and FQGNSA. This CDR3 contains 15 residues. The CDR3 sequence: CASSLGAKVTDTQYF. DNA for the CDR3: TGTGCCAGCAGCTTAGGGGCCAAAGTAACAGATACGCAGTATTTT.

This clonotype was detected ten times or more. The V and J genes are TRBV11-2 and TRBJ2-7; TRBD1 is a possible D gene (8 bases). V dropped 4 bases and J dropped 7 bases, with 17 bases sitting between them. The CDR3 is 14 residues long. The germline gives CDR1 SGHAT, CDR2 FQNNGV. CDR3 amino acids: CASSSLDRGGEQYF. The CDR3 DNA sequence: TGTGCCAGCAGCTCCCTTGACAGGGGAGGGGAGCAGTACTTC. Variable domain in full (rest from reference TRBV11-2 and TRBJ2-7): EAGVAQSPRYKIIEKRQSVAFWCNPISGHATLYWYQQILGQGPKLLIQFQNNGVVDDSQLPKDRFSAERLKGVDSTLKIQPAKLEDSAVYLCASSSLDRGGEQYFGPGTRLTVT.

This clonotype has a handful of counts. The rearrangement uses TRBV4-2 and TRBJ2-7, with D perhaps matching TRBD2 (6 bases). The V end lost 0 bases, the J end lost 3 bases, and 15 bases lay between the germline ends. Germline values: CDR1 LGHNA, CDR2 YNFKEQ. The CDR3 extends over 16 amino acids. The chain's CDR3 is CASSQDLAERVYEQYF. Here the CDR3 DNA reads TGTGCCAGCAGCCAAGATTTAGCGGAAAGGGTCTACGAGCAGTACTTC.

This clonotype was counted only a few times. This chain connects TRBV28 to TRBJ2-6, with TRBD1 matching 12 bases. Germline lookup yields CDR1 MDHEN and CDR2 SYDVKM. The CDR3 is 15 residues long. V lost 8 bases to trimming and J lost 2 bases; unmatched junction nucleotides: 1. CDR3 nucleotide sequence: TGTGCCAGCGGGACAGGGGGCGCTGGGGCCAACGTCCTGACTTTC. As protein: CASGTGGAGANVLTF.

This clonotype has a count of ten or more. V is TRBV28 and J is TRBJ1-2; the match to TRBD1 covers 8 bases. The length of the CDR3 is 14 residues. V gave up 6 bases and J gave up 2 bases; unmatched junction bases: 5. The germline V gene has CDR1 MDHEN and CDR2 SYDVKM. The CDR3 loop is CASRMTGANYGYTF. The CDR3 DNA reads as TGTGCCAGCAGGATGACAGGGGCCAACTATGGCTACACCTTC.

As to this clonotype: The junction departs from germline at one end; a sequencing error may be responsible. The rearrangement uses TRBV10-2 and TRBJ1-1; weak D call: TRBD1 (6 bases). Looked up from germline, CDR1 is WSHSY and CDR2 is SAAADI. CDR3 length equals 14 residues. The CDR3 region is CATSEGVRFTEAFF. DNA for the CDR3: TGCGCCACCAGTGAGGGGGTTAGGTTCACTGAAGCTTTCTTT.

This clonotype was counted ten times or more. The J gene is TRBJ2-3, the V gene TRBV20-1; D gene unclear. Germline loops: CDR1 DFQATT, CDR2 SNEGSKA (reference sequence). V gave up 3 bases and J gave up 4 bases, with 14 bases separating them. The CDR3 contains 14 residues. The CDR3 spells CSASRRLLADTQYF. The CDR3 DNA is TGCAGTGCTAGTCGGCGACTCTTGGCAGATACGCAGTATTTT.

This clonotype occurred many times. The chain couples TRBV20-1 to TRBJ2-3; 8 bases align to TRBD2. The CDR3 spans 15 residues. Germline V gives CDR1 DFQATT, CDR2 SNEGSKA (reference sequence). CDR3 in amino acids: CSALARDGRADTQYF. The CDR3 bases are TGCAGCGCCTTAGCTAGGGACGGGAGGGCAGATACGCAGTATTTT.

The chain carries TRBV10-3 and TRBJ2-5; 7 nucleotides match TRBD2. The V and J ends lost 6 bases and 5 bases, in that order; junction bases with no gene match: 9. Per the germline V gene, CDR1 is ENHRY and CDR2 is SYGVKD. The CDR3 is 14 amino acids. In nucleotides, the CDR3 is TGTGCCATCAGAAGGGAGGCGGGAGTGGAGACCCAGTACTTC. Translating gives CAIRREAGVETQYF.

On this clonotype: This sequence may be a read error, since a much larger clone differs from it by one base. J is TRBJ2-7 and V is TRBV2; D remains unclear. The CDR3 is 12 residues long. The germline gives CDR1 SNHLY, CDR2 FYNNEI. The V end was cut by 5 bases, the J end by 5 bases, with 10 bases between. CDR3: CASSQDLNEQYF. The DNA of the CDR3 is TGTGCCAGCAGTCAGGATCTGAACGAGCAGTACTTC.

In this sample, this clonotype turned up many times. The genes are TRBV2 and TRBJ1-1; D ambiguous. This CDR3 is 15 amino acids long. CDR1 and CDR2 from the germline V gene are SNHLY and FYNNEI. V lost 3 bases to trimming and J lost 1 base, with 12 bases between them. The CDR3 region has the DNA TGTGCCAGCAGTGACGGCCGGCTAAGGAACACTGAAGCTTTCTTT. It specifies CASSDGRLRNTEAFF.

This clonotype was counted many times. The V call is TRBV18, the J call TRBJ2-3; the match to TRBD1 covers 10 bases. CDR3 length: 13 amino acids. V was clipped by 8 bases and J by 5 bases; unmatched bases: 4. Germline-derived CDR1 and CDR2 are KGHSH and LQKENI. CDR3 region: CASRQGAEDTQYF. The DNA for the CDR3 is TGTGCCAGCCGACAGGGGGCTGAAGATACGCAGTATTTT.

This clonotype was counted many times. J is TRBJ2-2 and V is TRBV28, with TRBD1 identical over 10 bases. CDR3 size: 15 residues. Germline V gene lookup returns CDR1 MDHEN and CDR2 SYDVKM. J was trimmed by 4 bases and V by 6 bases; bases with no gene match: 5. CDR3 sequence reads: CASRRDRGATGELFF. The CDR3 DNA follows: TGTGCCAGCAGGAGGGACAGGGGAGCCACCGGGGAGCTGTTTTTT.

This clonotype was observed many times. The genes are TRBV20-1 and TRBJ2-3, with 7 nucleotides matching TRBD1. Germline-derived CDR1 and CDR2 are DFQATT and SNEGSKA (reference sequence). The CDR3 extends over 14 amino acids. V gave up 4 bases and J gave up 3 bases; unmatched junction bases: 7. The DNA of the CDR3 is TGCAGTGCTACTGACAGGGCGGGTACAGATACGCAGTATTTT. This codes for CSATDRAGTDTQYF.

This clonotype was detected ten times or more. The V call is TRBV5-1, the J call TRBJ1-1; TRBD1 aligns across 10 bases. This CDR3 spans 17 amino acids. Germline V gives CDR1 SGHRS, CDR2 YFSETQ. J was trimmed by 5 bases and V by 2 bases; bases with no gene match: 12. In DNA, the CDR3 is TGCGCCAGCAGCTTCAGACCGTTGGGACAGGGGAATACTGAAGCTTTCTTT. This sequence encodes CASSFRPLGQGNTEAFF.

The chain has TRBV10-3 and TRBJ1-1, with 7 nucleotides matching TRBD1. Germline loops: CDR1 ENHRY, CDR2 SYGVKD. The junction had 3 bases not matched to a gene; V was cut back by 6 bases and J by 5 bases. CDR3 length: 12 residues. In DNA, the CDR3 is TGTGCCATCAGGACAGGGAAGACTGAAGCTTTCTTT. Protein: CAIRTGKTEAFF.

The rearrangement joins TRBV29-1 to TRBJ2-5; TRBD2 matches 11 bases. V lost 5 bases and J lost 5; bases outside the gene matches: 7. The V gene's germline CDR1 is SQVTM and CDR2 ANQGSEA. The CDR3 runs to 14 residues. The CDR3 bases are TGCAGCGTTAGACTAGCGGGGACCTGGGAGACCCAGTACTTC. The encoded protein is CSVRLAGTWETQYF.